The clone carrying this T cell receptor beta chain has just a few counts. Its matching antigen is unknown. This specimen belongs to a study of spatial heterogeneity in lung cancer. Overall study context: In tumor regions, TCR transcript counts tracked strongly with a T cell module score from matched bulk RNA-seq.

The V segment lost 6 bases and the J segment 5 bases; nucleotides outside the gene matches: 13. The CDR3 has 16 residues. Looked up from germline, CDR1 is MNHEY and CDR2 is SVGEGT. Unique molecular identifiers, one per molecule, were present on every TCR cDNA molecule. Each CDR3 protein is one row after TCRdb ran MiXCR on the 5' RACE reads. The data contain about 18,000 distinct CDR3 sequences, less than 8% of them seen just once; the ten biggest clones take up around 23%. Sample time point: sample taken at primary tumor resection. The donors were 72 patients with non-small cell lung cancer that was early-stage and untreated. Whole RNA from tumor, nontumor lung or frozen PBMC was sequenced unsorted. Notes on the study in general: For expanded intratumoral alpha and beta TCRs, counts tracked tumor mutation counts.

This TCR was sampled from a male donor with early-stage non-small cell lung cancer. Sequences were derived from lung tumor tissue, sampled at surgery. The chain carries TRBV6-2 or TRBV6-3 and TRBJ2-1; TRBD2 agrees at 7 bases. CDR3 region: CASSPIRTRANNEQFF. The CDR3 bases are TGTGCCAGCAGCCCTATTAGGACTAGAGCTAACAATGAGCAGTTCTTC.